This entry lists 28 T cell receptor beta chains sequenced from one sample in a study of shared clonotypes between healthy human individuals. The repertoire was sequenced with immunoSEQ multiplex PCR; TCRdb's copy has only in-frame clones and lacks some. The sample lists about 79,000 clones, about 63% occurring once. Sequencing was performed on memory CD8+ T cells sorted from blood. Indicated subset: CD45RO+ cells pooled with CCR7-negative TemRA cells. The source of these receptors is a man aged 30 to 39 in good health.

The sample holds a few counts of this clone. This rearrangement joins TRBV7-3 to TRBJ2-2; TRBD2 matches at 10 bases. This CDR3 contains 15 residues. CDR1 SGHTA and CDR2 FQGTGA come from the germline V gene. Trimming took 3 bases from V and 6 from J; bases not matched to a gene: 4. CDR3 region: CASSLLAGGSGELFF. CDR3 nucleotides: TGTGCCAGCAGCTTGTTAGCGGGAGGTTCCGGGGAGCTGTTTTTT.

A few counts support this clone. The V call is TRBV6-4, the J call TRBJ1-5; 7 nucleotides align to TRBD1. Germline loops: CDR1 MRHNA, CDR2 SNTAGT. This CDR3 is built from 14 residues. V lost 7 bases, J lost 2 bases, and 5 bases stayed unmatched. The CDR3 loop is CASTTGVGNQPQHF. The CDR3 region has the DNA TGTGCCAGCACCACAGGGGTGGGCAATCAGCCCCAGCATTTT.

This clone was seen only a few times. The CDR3: CASSVSWNTEAFF. The CDR3 region has the DNA TGTGCCAGCAGCGTCTCCTGGAACACTGAAGCTTTCTTT. V is TRBV7-6 and J is TRBJ1-1, with D uncertain. V was clipped by 5 bases and J by 1 base, with 8 bases between them. The CDR3 loop spans 13 amino acids. Germline CDR1 and CDR2: SGHVS and FNYEAQ.

V gene TRBV5-5 combines with J gene TRBJ1-4; no definite D call. The V end was cut by 1 base, the J end by 4 bases, with 5 bases between. The length of the CDR3 is 13 residues. CDR1 SGHKS and CDR2 YYEKEE come from the germline V gene (reference sequence). The CDR3 coding sequence is TGTGCCAGCAGCTTGACAGTTAATGAAAAACTGTTTTTT. As protein: CASSLTVNEKLFF.

The table lists this clone with a count of one. The rearrangement joins TRBV27 to TRBJ2-7; TRBD1 matches at 7 bases. Trimming removed 6 bases from V and 2 bases from J; junction bases left unmatched: 4. Germline CDR1 reads MNHEY; CDR2 reads SMNVEV (reference sequence). This CDR3 has 13 amino acids. CDR3 protein: CASRTDRPYEQYF. The CDR3 nucleotides read TGTGCCAGCAGAACGGACAGGCCCTACGAGCAGTACTTC.

This clone was counted once. J is TRBJ2-3 and V is TRBV5-1; 13 bases are a match to TRBD2. The CDR3 length is 17 residues. V dropped 1 base and J dropped 4; count of bases not matched to a gene: 6. Germline CDR1 SGHRS, CDR2 YFSETQ. The CDR3 protein is CASSLWTSGRYPDTQYF. The CDR3 DNA follows: TGCGCCAGCAGCTTGTGGACTAGCGGGAGATACCCAGATACGCAGTATTTT. The entire variable domain, with the rest obtained from reference TRBV5-1 and TRBJ2-3, is as follows: KAGVTQTPRYLIKTRGQQVTLSCSPISGHRSVSWYQQTPGQGLQFLFEYFSETQRNKGNFPGRFSGRQFSNSRSEMNVSTLELGDSALYLCASSLWTSGRYPDTQYFGPGTRLTVL.

This clone was counted a single time. The V gene is TRBV7-8, the J gene TRBJ2-4; D gene uncertain. Germline CDR1 SGHVS, CDR2 FQNEAQ. Trimming stripped 2 bases from V and 0 bases from J, with 11 bases between. The CDR3 has 16 residues. Here the CDR3 reads CASSLKVGEAKNIQYF. The CDR3 coding sequence is TGTGCCAGCAGCTTAAAGGTCGGAGAAGCCAAAAACATTCAGTACTTC.

The CDR3 DNA is TGTGCCAGCAGCCAGGGGGCGAGGAATCAGCCCCAGCATTTT. This translates into CASSQGARNQPQHF. The rearrangement uses TRBV7-9 and TRBJ1-5; 8 nucleotides line up with TRBD1. The CDR3 is 14 residues long. Trimming removed 5 bases from V and 4 bases from J; junction bases left unmatched: 4. Germline CDR1 is SEHNR and CDR2 is FQNEAQ (reference sequence).

V is TRBV9 and J is TRBJ2-7; TRBD2 is a possible D gene (6 bases). The CDR3 consists of 15 residues. Between the trimmed V and J ends, which lost 4 bases and 6 bases, there was a span of 20 bases. Per the germline V gene, CDR1 is SGDLS and CDR2 is YYNGEE. The CDR3: CASSPLADLGVEQYF. The CDR3 DNA sequence: TGTGCCAGCAGCCCACTAGCAGACCTCGGCGTCGAGCAGTACTTC.

The V gene is TRBV4-3, the J gene TRBJ1-4; D might be TRBD1 (5 bases). V dropped 6 bases and J dropped 8 bases, with 19 bases sitting between them. The CDR3 loop spans 15 amino acids. Per the germline V gene, CDR1 is LGHNA and CDR2 is YSLEER. CDR3 in amino acids: CASSPYWQGEEKLFF. The CDR3, as DNA: TGCGCCAGCAGTCCCTACTGGCAGGGAGAGGAAAAACTGTTTTTT.

The chain joins TRBV29-1 to TRBJ2-3, with D possibly TRBD1 on 5 matching bases. This CDR3 spans 15 amino acids. V gave up 3 bases and J gave up 0 bases, with 13 bases separating them. Germline CDR1 reads SQVTM; CDR2 reads ANQGSEA. The CDR3 reads CSVDGQGLSTDTQYF. For the CDR3, the DNA is TGCAGCGTTGATGGACAAGGGCTCAGCACAGATACGCAGTATTTT.

The V and J genes are TRBV7-9 and TRBJ2-3; D is unclear. The CDR3 is made up of 13 amino acids. V was clipped by 3 bases and J by 2 bases, with 6 bases between them. Germline loops: CDR1 SEHNR, CDR2 FQNEAQ (reference sequence). The DNA of the CDR3 is TGTGCCAGCAGCTTGGGATACACAGATACGCAGTATTTT. Translating it yields CASSLGYTDTQYF.

V usage is TRBV7-2 and J usage is TRBJ2-5; a weak D match, TRBD2 (5 bases). Germline CDR1 is SGHTA and CDR2 is FQGNSA. V shed 5 bases and J shed 5 bases, with 15 bases lying between them. The CDR3 covers 14 residues. The CDR3 sequence is CASSPRTGFETQYF. The CDR3 DNA follows: TGTGCCAGCAGCCCTAGGACGGGATTTGAGACCCAGTACTTC.

This clone was counted between two and nine times. The gene calls are TRBV10-2 and TRBJ2-1; the D gene is possibly TRBD2 (6 bases). This CDR3 region has 14 residues. Germline loops: CDR1 WSHSY, CDR2 SAAADI. With 5 bases removed from V and 5 bases from J, the gap between germline ends came to 13 bases. The DNA for the CDR3 is TGCGCCAGCAGTAACGCGGGACCGCACAATGAGCAGTTCTTC. Encoded protein: CASSNAGPHNEQFF.

This rearrangement joins TRBV5-1 to TRBJ2-5; 12 bases line up with TRBD1. Trimming took 4 bases from V and 3 from J; bases not matched to a gene: 7. The germline V gene has CDR1 SGHRS and CDR2 YFSETQ. The CDR3 is made up of 16 amino acids. Written as DNA, the CDR3 is TGCGCCAGCAGCCCGGGGACAGGGGGCGGGGAAGAGACCCAGTACTTC. Amino acid sequence: CASSPGTGGGEETQYF.

This rearrangement joins TRBV2 to TRBJ2-4, with D perhaps matching TRBD2 (7 bases). The CDR3 sequence is 15 residues long. Germline loops: CDR1 SNHLY, CDR2 FYNNEI. V was trimmed by 7 bases and J by 3 bases, leaving 16 bases between them. The CDR3 DNA is TGTGCCAGCACCCACCGGGGGGCTGGCAAAAACATTCAGTACTTC. This encodes CASTHRGAGKNIQYF.

This clone was counted many times. This sequence joins TRBV6-1 and TRBJ2-3, with 9 bases aligning to TRBD2. The J segment lost 3 bases and the V segment lost 3 bases, leaving 7 bases of the junction unmatched. CDR1 is MNHNS, CDR2 SASEGT, per germline. The CDR3 is 16 residues long. The CDR3 DNA sequence: TGTGCCAGCAGTGAGACTGCGGGAGGGCCTACAGATACGCAGTATTTT. Its protein is CASSETAGGPTDTQYF.

This rearrangement joins TRBV27 to TRBJ1-5; D is uncertain. The CDR3 has 17 amino acids. Between the trimmed V and J ends, which lost 5 bases and 7 bases, there was a span of 24 bases. Germline assignment: CDR1 MNHEY and CDR2 SMNVEV (reference sequence). The CDR3 nucleotides are TGTGCCAGCAGTCCCCGGGCAGATCCACCCCTCTACCAGCCCCAGCATTTT. This gives the protein CASSPRADPPLYQPQHF.

This chain's CDR3 is CASSQVPRLRNEQFF. The CDR3 DNA sequence: TGCGCCAGCAGCCAAGTCCCCCGACTCAGAAATGAGCAGTTCTTC. This rearrangement joins TRBV4-1 to TRBJ2-1, with D unclear. CDR1 is MGHRA, CDR2 YSYEKL, per germline. CDR3 length: 15 amino acids. The V end lost 1 base, the J end lost 7 bases, and 14 bases lay between the germline ends.

V and J are TRBV5-5 and TRBJ1-1; no clear D. Deletions cut 4 bases from V and 0 bases from J, with 16 bases between. Germline V lookup: CDR1 SGHKS, CDR2 YYEKEE (reference sequence). This CDR3 region has 16 residues. DNA of the CDR3: TGTGCCAGCAGCGGGAAAGGGATTGCGGTGAACACTGAAGCTTTCTTT. This translates into CASSGKGIAVNTEAFF.

This clone was detected only once. This rearrangement joins TRBV18 to TRBJ2-7; 14 nucleotides agree with TRBD2. The germline V gene encodes CDR1 KGHSH and CDR2 LQKENI. V trimming: 6 bases; J trimming: 9 bases; junction bases outside the gene matches: 7. The CDR3 extends over 14 amino acids. This chain's CDR3 is CASSSGTSGSLQYF. DNA of the CDR3: TGTGCCAGCTCTAGCGGGACTAGCGGGAGTTTGCAGTACTTC.

This chain joins TRBV15 and TRBJ2-1; 8 positions agree with TRBD2. V was pared by 5 bases and J by 0 bases, with 6 bases of the junction left unmatched. The CDR3 runs to 16 residues. CDR1 and CDR2 from the germline V gene are LNHNV and YYDKDF (reference sequence). CDR3 region: CATSGLALSSYNEQFF. In nucleotides, the CDR3 is TGTGCCACCAGCGGACTAGCTCTGAGCTCCTACAATGAGCAGTTCTTC.

The V and J genes are TRBV12-1 and TRBJ1-5. TRBV12-1 is shown as a pseudogene. This CDR3 contains 11 residues. The CDR3 nucleotides read TGTGCCAGCAGCCCGGCGGGACCCCAGCATTTT. Its protein is CASSPAGPQHF.

The chain combines TRBV27 with TRBJ2-7; 8 bases match TRBD1. The CDR3 covers 14 residues. V dropped 7 bases and J dropped 3; count of bases not matched to a gene: 8. Germline lookup yields CDR1 MNHEY and CDR2 SMNVEV (reference sequence). The CDR3 DNA reads as TGTGCCAGCACCGTGGACAGGGACAGCTACGAGCAGTACTTC. It yields the protein CASTVDRDSYEQYF.

The chain has TRBV15 and TRBJ2-7; 7 bases align to TRBD2. Per the germline V gene, CDR1 is LNHNV and CDR2 is YYDKDF (reference sequence). The trim removed 0 bases at V and 5 bases at J, leaving 7 bases unmatched. This CDR3 contains 15 residues. The CDR3 spells CATSRDQGGVDEQYF. CDR3 nucleotide sequence: TGTGCCACCAGCAGAGATCAGGGAGGGGTTGACGAGCAGTACTTC.

V usage is TRBV6-5 and J usage is TRBJ2-1; 8 nucleotides match TRBD1. V dropped 6 bases and J dropped 4; count of bases not matched to a gene: 5. The CDR3 has 14 residues. Germline CDR1 reads MNHEY; CDR2 reads SVGAGI. DNA for the CDR3: TGTGCCAGCAGCAAGACAGGGGTGTACAATGAGCAGTTCTTC. Translated: CASSKTGVYNEQFF.

This chain connects TRBV28 to TRBJ2-7; D remains ambiguous. Germline V CDR1 and CDR2: MDHEN, SYDVKM. The CDR3 is made up of 12 amino acids. Between the trimmed V and J ends, which lost 5 bases and 3 bases, there was a span of 8 bases. CDR3 protein: CASSQQDYEQYF. CDR3 nucleotides: TGTGCCAGCAGTCAGCAAGACTACGAGCAGTACTTC.

The chain recombines TRBV27 with TRBJ2-5; D is possibly TRBD1 or TRBD2 (6 bases each). V lost 0 bases, J lost 6 bases, and 11 bases lay in between. The CDR3 extends over 14 amino acids. Germline V CDR1 and CDR2: MNHEY, SMNVEV (reference sequence). DNA for the CDR3: TGTGCCAGCAGTTTATCTGGAGGGGGTAAGACCCAGTACTTC. Encoded protein: CASSLSGGGKTQYF.